Following are 20 T cell receptor beta chains from one sample sequenced in a study of early T cells in non-severe SARS-CoV-2 infection. TCRdb used MiXCR to reprocess the 5' RACE reads, holding one entry per CDR3 protein. The data show more than 15,000 distinct CDR3 sequences, under 7% seen once. Here the sequenced sample was whole blood, taken at baseline. These receptors all come from an adult who was a healthcare worker with PCR-confirmed SARS-CoV-2 infection or an uninfected control (not recorded which).

In its sample, this clonotype is medium-sized. The rearrangement joins TRBV3-1 to TRBJ1-2; D is unclear. This CDR3 spans 15 amino acids. The germline CDR1 and CDR2 sequences are LGHDT and YNNKEL (reference sequence). V lost 1 base to trimming and J lost 1 base, with 10 bases between them. The DNA for the CDR3 is TGTGCCAGCAGCCAAGCCATGCAAATTAACTATGGCTACACCTTC. Translation gives CASSQAMQINYGYTF.

V is TRBV6-2 or TRBV6-3 and J is TRBJ2-5, with a weak D call TRBD2 (5 bases). The CDR3 runs to 16 residues. Germline-derived CDR1 and CDR2 are MNHEY and SVGEGT. Trimming cost V 6 bases and J 5 bases, with 22 bases left between them. CDR3 DNA sequence: TGTGCCAGCAGCCCCGGGAAGCGATGGGAATTGGAGACCCAGTACTTC. Its translation: CASSPGKRWELETQYF.

This clonotype was picked up many times. This chain's CDR3 is CASSSPGSSAEQFF. CDR3 DNA sequence: TGTGCCAGCAGCAGCCCGGGGAGCTCGGCAGAGCAGTTCTTC. V usage is TRBV6-2 or TRBV6-3 and J usage is TRBJ2-1, with D maybe TRBD2 (5 bases). The CDR3 has 14 amino acids. The germline V gene has CDR1 MNHEY and CDR2 SVGEGT. V dropped 6 bases and J dropped 10 bases, with 19 bases sitting between them.

This clonotype was picked up many times. The DNA for the CDR3 is TGTGCCAGCAGCTTAGAGGCTTCCTCACGGCAGCCCCAGCATTTT. It yields the protein CASSLEASSRQPQHF. The chain has TRBV7-2 and TRBJ1-5; no reliable D call. Looked up from germline, CDR1 is SGHTA and CDR2 is FQGNSA. Trimming removed 1 base at V and 7 bases at J, with 14 bases between. This CDR3 is 15 amino acids long.

This clonotype was found many times. The chain uses TRBV9 and TRBJ1-1; no reliable D call. The germline V and J ends were trimmed by 1 base and 3 bases, with 7 bases remaining between them. The length of the CDR3 is 13 residues. Germline values: CDR1 SGDLS, CDR2 YYNGEE. The CDR3 spells CASSVKADTEAFF. The CDR3 DNA sequence: TGTGCCAGCAGCGTAAAGGCGGACACTGAAGCTTTCTTT.

This clonotype showed up just a few times. This chain joins TRBV20-1 and TRBJ1-1; D perhaps matches TRBD1 (5 bases). Germline values: CDR1 DFQATT, CDR2 SNEGSKA (reference sequence). The CDR3 has 14 residues. The V gene lost 6 bases and the J gene lost 3 bases, with 17 bases spanning the gap. The CDR3 protein is CSAPGRGAYTEAFF. The CDR3 nucleotides are TGCAGTGCCCCAGGGCGGGGTGCTTACACTGAAGCTTTCTTT.

This clonotype was seen only once. The V and J genes are TRBV9 and TRBJ2-7; D might be TRBD2 (6 bases). The CDR3 length is 15 residues. The V end lost 4 bases, the J end lost 2 bases, and 16 bases lay between the germline ends. Germline CDR1 and CDR2: SGDLS and YYNGEE. The CDR3, as DNA: TGTGCCAGCAGCTTTCGGGACTCAGAGGCCTACGAGCAGTACTTC. Translation gives CASSFRDSEAYEQYF.

This rearrangement joins TRBV6-6 to TRBJ2-7; 8 bases align to TRBD1. Losses at the gene ends were 2 bases for V and 0 bases for J; bases not matched to a gene: 6. The CDR3 extends over 16 amino acids. In germline, CDR1 is MNHNY, CDR2 SVGAGI (reference sequence). The CDR3 coding sequence is TGTGCCAGCAGTTACACCAGGCAGGGGGCCTCCTACGAGCAGTACTTC. This codes for CASSYTRQGASYEQYF.

This clonotype was seen many times. This sequence joins TRBV12-3 or TRBV12-4 and TRBJ2-7; D ambiguous. Trimming pared 6 bases from V and 2 bases from J, leaving 11 bases between. The CDR3 contains 13 residues. The CDR3 reads CASRPEGTYEQYF. The DNA for the CDR3 is TGTGCCAGCAGGCCTGAAGGAACCTACGAGCAGTACTTC.

In its sample, this clonotype was seen many times. The chain recombines TRBV7-2 with TRBJ1-1; weak D call: TRBD1 (5 bases). This CDR3 comprises 17 residues. Trimming removed 0 bases at V and 1 base at J, with 15 bases between. Germline V lookup: CDR1 SGHTA, CDR2 FQGNSA. This CDR3 reads CASSLARSGGSNTEAFF. In DNA, the CDR3 is TGTGCCAGCAGCTTAGCGAGGTCGGGGGGGTCGAACACTGAAGCTTTCTTT.

This clonotype was picked up many times. The J gene is TRBJ2-7, the V gene TRBV28; perhaps D is TRBD1 or TRBD2 (6 bases each). The length of the CDR3 is 14 residues. Germline CDR1 and CDR2: MDHEN and SYDVKM. Trimming took off 3 bases at V and 6 bases at J, with 15 bases between the two ends. The CDR3 spells CASSLGGVGSEQYF. In DNA, the CDR3 is TGTGCCAGCAGTTTGGGGGGCGTGGGATCCGAGCAGTACTTC.

By sample share, this clonotype is medium-sized. The V call is TRBV7-6, the J call TRBJ1-1; D is ambiguous. CDR1 is SGHVS and CDR2 is FNYEAQ in the germline V gene. The CDR3 spans 12 residues. Trimming pared 6 bases from V and 10 bases from J, leaving 15 bases between. CDR3 sequence (DNA): TGTGCCAGCAGTTCGGGGAGGAAACCAGCTTTCTTT. It encodes CASSSGRKPAFF.

This clonotype qualifies as medium-sized. The V and J genes are TRBV10-3 and TRBJ2-3, with TRBD2 matching 8 bases. Trimming at V came to 11 bases and at J to 2 bases, leaving 6 bases not matched to a gene. This CDR3 region has 13 residues. CDR1 is ENHRY and CDR2 is SYGVKD in the germline V gene. The CDR3 spells CAYRGGLTDTQYF. As DNA, the CDR3 is TGTGCCTATCGGGGGGGACTCACAGATACGCAGTATTTT.

This clonotype was detected many times. The chain uses TRBV13 and TRBJ1-2; 7 bases fit TRBD1. Germline assignment: CDR1 PRHDT and CDR2 FYEKMQ (reference sequence). The trim removed 0 bases at V and 0 bases at J, leaving 4 bases unmatched. The CDR3 is made up of 16 amino acids. The CDR3 region is CASSLGTGSTNYGYTF. Here the CDR3 DNA reads TGTGCCAGCAGCTTAGGGACAGGGTCCACTAACTATGGCTACACCTTC.

The chain couples TRBV18 to TRBJ1-1; D not resolved. The V end was cut by 6 bases, the J end by 0 bases, with 8 bases between. The germline V gene has CDR1 KGHSH and CDR2 LQKENI. CDR3 length equals 13 residues. The CDR3: CASSQTVNTEAFF. CDR3 coding DNA: TGTGCCAGCTCCCAAACGGTGAACACTGAAGCTTTCTTT.

This clonotype was recorded at least ten times. The chain uses TRBV19 and TRBJ2-6; 10 bases line up with TRBD2. CDR3 size: 22 residues. Trimming took 3 bases from V and 0 from J; bases not matched to a gene: 17. The germline V gene has CDR1 LNHDA and CDR2 SQIVND (reference sequence). The chain's CDR3 is CASSMYGVSSGGSSSGANVLTF. As DNA, the CDR3 is TGTGCCAGTAGTATGTATGGTGTGTCTAGCGGGGGTTCCAGCTCTGGGGCCAACGTCCTGACTTTC.

This clonotype was recorded at least ten times. The chain carries TRBV5-5 and TRBJ2-1, with D perhaps matching TRBD1 or TRBD2 (5 bases each). Germline V lookup: CDR1 SGHKS, CDR2 YYEKEE (reference sequence). This CDR3 contains 15 residues. Trimming took off 4 bases at V and 6 bases at J, with 17 bases between the two ends. The CDR3 is CASSLIPGPTNEQFF. CDR3 bases: TGTGCCAGCAGCCTGATACCGGGACCCACCAATGAGCAGTTCTTC.

This clonotype was counted only a few times. The chain recombines TRBV2 with TRBJ2-2; no clear D gene. This CDR3 spans 11 amino acids. Per the germline V gene, CDR1 is SNHLY and CDR2 is FYNNEI. Trimming removed 7 bases at V and 6 bases at J, with 6 bases between. The CDR3 reads CASNYAGELFF. The DNA for the CDR3 is TGTGCCAGCAATTATGCCGGGGAGCTGTTTTTT. Supplemented by reference TRBV2 and TRBJ2-2, the full variable domain reads EPEVTQTPSHQVTQMGQEVILRCVPISNHLYFYWYRQILGQKVEFLVSFYNNEISEKSEIFDDQFSVERPDGSNFTLKIRSTKLEDSAMYFCASNYAGELFFGEGSRLTVL.

The table lists this clonotype with many counts. This chain joins TRBV5-1 and TRBJ2-1, with 10 nucleotides matching TRBD2. Losses at the gene ends were 4 bases for V and 0 bases for J; bases not matched to a gene: 7. CDR1 SGHRS and CDR2 YFSETQ come from the germline V gene. The CDR3 totals 17 residues. CDR3 in DNA: TGCGCCAGCAGCCCCCGGACTAGCGGTAGCTCCTACAATGAGCAGTTCTTC. Translating gives CASSPRTSGSSYNEQFF.

This clonotype was counted many times. The CDR3 DNA reads TGTGCCAGCAGTGAAGCGCTGGCTAGCACAGATACGCAGTATTTT. Translated: CASSEALASTDTQYF. This chain connects TRBV6-1 to TRBJ2-3, with no clear D. The CDR3 sequence is 15 residues long. Between the trimmed V and J ends, which lost 0 bases and 0 bases, there was a span of 7 bases. CDR1 and CDR2 from the germline V gene are MNHNS and SASEGT.